This T cell receptor beta chain derives from a study of cytomegalovirus exposure and HLA in healthy donors (dated by TCRdb to the late 2010s). Turning to the overall study: An earlier analysis of 587 of the donors reported approximately 280 Gb of sequence data and 100 million to 120 million unique TCR beta sequences obtained from 150 million to 200 million T cells. An early release covering roughly 580 HLA-typed donors comprised approximately 300 gigabases of sequencing data and tens of millions of unique TCR sequences. Among the roughly 400 genotyped donors, around 81% belonged to the genetic ancestry cluster associated with self-reported Caucasian donors. The study was designed to test whether signatures of past pathogen exposure could be identified by cataloging public T cell receptors. Using immunosequencing, the study profiled T cell repertoires from 500 to 800 subjects and related those repertoires to cytomegalovirus serostatus. Along with the roughly 700-subject first cohort, a separate validation cohort of approximately 110 different subjects was used. To predict cytomegalovirus infection status, the study combined high-throughput TCR immunosequencing, statistical association of individual TCRs with disease status, and machine learning. In a later analysis, previously published TCR beta repertoires from 550 to 750 donors were re-analyzed and high-resolution HLA genotyping was added so that TCR occurrence patterns could be studied. Rather than drawing on any new phenotypic data, the later analysis identified candidate immune exposures from TCR beta sequences and the way those sequences occurred across donors. To decide whether each TCR beta V gene segment behaved as functional or pseudogenic, an earlier analysis of some 600 of the donors relied on high-throughput TCR beta sequencing. Donor age, sex, ethnicity and CMV serostatus were collected together with the repertoire data. A later genetic analysis took genome-wide SNP genotypes for about 65% of the 666 donors and used that subset as a discovery cohort. Every discovery cohort repertoire had been produced on one sequencing platform. HLA typing covered class I and class II loci at four-digit resolution. Typing coverage varied by locus: about 629-630 donors for A, B, C, DRB1 and DQB1; 500 to 550 for DQA1; approximately 610 for DPA1; about 450 for DPB1. About five DR-DQ haplotypes were treated as single units for association and clustering because of strong linkage in the cohort. On average, around 230,000 unique TCR beta nucleotide sequences were sequenced per donor among 398 genotyped donors of the cohort, with about 19% of those sequences being non-productive. Paper-wide results and their limitations: A later analysis found that TCR association rates varied across HLA loci, with DRB1 alleles showing the most associated TCRs and HLA-C alleles the fewest. HLA typing was unavailable for some donors at each locus, so association tests used only the typed subset. Because the 87-base-pair reads could not distinguish some IMGT-functional V segments, including TRBV6-2 and TRBV6-3, those segments were excluded. According to a later genetic analysis, donors in an Asian-associated ancestry cluster had fewer N-insertions in productive TCRs than the roughly 670-donor mean. While some public TCRs were present in many individuals, most TCR sequences turned up only very rarely across donors. A cluster of highly shared sequence variants was judged likely to represent a technical artifact of the sequencing pipeline. Sequencing depth was assumed to be roughly uniform across donors in the presence/absence analyses, though that assumption may not hold. Because counts were too low, 15 to 20 rarely observed V segments, including chromosome 9 orphons, were excluded from the earlier analysis of 587 of the donors. CMV serostatus was the only immune exposure information available for the cohort. The authors suggested that the approach could potentially be generalized to other disease states and immunological phenotypes. Most CMV-associated TCR beta chains appeared to be HLA-restricted in a later analysis, and the HLA associations seemed to be driven largely by CMV exposure. When HLA alleles, especially DR and DQ, strongly co-occurred, attributing TCR associations to individual alleles was difficult. Broadly in line with IMGT annotations, most TCR beta V segments showed up in productive rearrangements about 90% or about 30% of the time in an earlier analysis of under 700 of the donors. Linkage disequilibrium might explain the correlated functional status among segregating V segments, but an unknown experimental factor could not be excluded. V-gene and J-gene trimming of TCR beta chains was associated with a missense DCLRE1C variant in a later genetic analysis, and the association was replicated in an independent cohort. Compared with equally common non-associated chains, HLA-associated TCR beta chains in a later analysis were more clonally expanded and had lower generation probabilities. Only TCR beta chains were sequenced in this cohort, and the absence of alpha or paired-chain data limited detectable features. A total of fewer than 200 TCR beta chains were listed by the study as associated with cytomegalovirus. In vitro tests confirmed that a few of the cytomegalovirus-associated TCR beta chains recognize cytomegalovirus antigens. A later analysis reported that several top co-occurrence clusters appeared linked to parvovirus B19, influenza, CMV and Epstein-Barr virus. In both the original and validation cohorts, the classifier was reported to diagnose cytomegalovirus status with high specificity and sensitivity. Specific HLA alleles were associated with some 15,000 TCR beta sequences at a false discovery rate of 0.05 in a later analysis. A further reported finding was that TCR beta sequences accurately predicted the HLA-A and HLA-B alleles for most subjects in the first cohort.

Between the V and J ends, shortened by 5 bases and 5 bases respectively, the junction contains 16 bases. Looking up the germline V gene (reference sequence) yields CDR1 GTSNPN and CDR2 SVGIG. The CDR3 spans 13 residues, from the cysteine through the phenylalanine. The CDR3 DNA has 39 bases and is translated from base 1. Library creation used the immunoSEQ multiplex PCR assay. A mixture of 60 forward primers for TCR Vbeta segments and 13 reverse primers for TCR Jbeta segments was used in the multiplex PCR. The CDR3 region of rearranged TCR beta genes was amplified from genomic DNA by a multiplex PCR assay. On the Illumina HiSeq System, the amplified TCR beta libraries were sequenced as 87-base-pair reads. Per the source publication's procedure: In a later analysis, tens of millions of unique TCR beta chains were counted across the 650 to 750 repertoires, and about 10 million of these chains were shared by at least two donors. To remove PCR and sequencing errors, raw reads were error-corrected and collapsed into unique sequences using a nearest-neighbor algorithm that merged closely related sequences. To assign V, D and J gene segments, CDR3 sequences were aligned to IMGT reference sequences. For a sequence to be retained, at least a six-nucleotide match to both a V gene segment and a J gene segment was required. Rearrangements were classified as productive when the CDR3 lacked stop codons and remained in frame with V and J, and all other rearrangements were classified as non-productive. Following IMGT convention, CDR3 was defined as the stretch from the second conserved V-encoded cysteine up to the conserved J-encoded phenylalanine. Sequences without an unambiguous match to a single V gene segment were excluded from the earlier analysis of about 630 of the donors. In an earlier analysis of about 590 of the donors, a V segment was called functional when productive rearrangements were above 56.7%, and segregating when the standard deviation between donors exceeded 5%. A statistical classification framework was developed to diagnose cytomegalovirus status using the catalog of TCR beta chain sequences. In a later analysis, TCR nucleotide sequences were compared against IMGT/GENE-DB human TR gene sequences so that V and J genes could be assigned. The TCRdist pipeline was used in a later analysis to assign CDR3 sequences and most-parsimonious VDJ recombination scenarios. In a later analysis, every TCR beta chain was defined by the combination of its CDR3 amino acid sequence and its V-gene family, and reads without a unique V-gene family were dropped. To address suspected cross-contamination and a sequencing artifact, a later analysis removed 592 highly shared, low-generation-probability nucleotide sequences. A later analysis calculated a clonal expansion index for each public chain from normalized within-repertoire ranks of inferred template counts. In a later analysis, generation probabilities were computed using a VDJ recombination model fitted to out-of-frame rearrangements, and the results were checked against IGoR. In a later analysis, hypergeometric tests were used to score TCR-TCR, TCR-HLA and TCR-CMV co-occurrence, with a repertoire-size bias correction applied to TCR pairs. False discovery rates were estimated in a later analysis by permuting HLA or CMV assignments 20 times. In a later analysis, co-occurring TCRs were grouped using DBSCAN, with TCRdist sequence similarity added in when clustering inside HLA-allele-positive subsets. Repertoires with fewer than 30,000 or more than 120,000 public chains, plus five repertoires with anomalous nucleotide sharing, were excluded from co-occurrence clustering. TCRdb carries this immuneACCESS record with in-frame sequences only. Its versions omit some clonotypes, under half of them owing to an unresolved V gene in the studies checked, with the rest unexplained. V, J and clone size are those of that table, while D and trimming were read from the DNA. This sample has under 200,000 clones in its table, and around 82% of those were observed once. The ten most abundant clones make up about 14% of the sample.

For this clone: The clone's antigen remains unknown. Nothing much larger sits one base from this clone, and base qualities are not available.

In total, just over 650 healthy bone marrow donors made up the cohort. At the time of sampling, all cohort members were nominally healthy, though unrecorded immune exposures were likely present. The donor tested CMV seropositive, placing the donor among the 289 seropositive members of the cohort. Every donor gave a peripheral blood sample, and the peripheral blood mononuclear cells from that sample were used for TCR beta sequencing. The Qiagen DNeasy Blood Extraction Kit was used to extract genomic DNA from the blood cell samples. Sequenced material: PBMCs. This sequence uses TRBV30 and TRBJ2-7; the D gene cannot be resolved reliably. The source of this sequence is a woman in her twenties or thirties in good health and CMV-seropositive. The CDR3 protein is CAWGGGLYDEQYF. The bases read TGTGCCTGGGGTGGTGGGCTTTACGACGAGCAGTACTTC.